A single sample gave rise to the 32 T cell receptor beta chains below, sequenced in a study of follicular helper T cells after annual influenza vaccination. The method was immunoSEQ multiplex PCR; TCRdb's version includes in-frame clones alone and lacks a portion of them. The sample consists of several thousand clones, 75% to 85% of them appearing once. This sample's time point: 2015-2016 season, 7 days after influenza vaccination. This specimen consisted of CXCR5+ CD38- circulating T follicular helper cells from blood, obtained 7 days after influenza vaccination. As to subset: circulating Tfh, non-naive CD4+CXCR5+PD-1+ (ICOS+CD38+ or ICOS-CD38-). Receptors originate from an adult who received the influenza vaccine.

The CDR3 region is CASSLTVDARQFF. CDR3 DNA: TGTGCCAGCAGCTTAACGGTCGATGCGAGGCAGTTCTTC. V usage is TRBV7-9 and J usage is TRBJ2-1; no clear D. This CDR3 has 13 amino acids. Germline lookup yields CDR1 SEHNR and CDR2 FQNEAQ (reference sequence). Trimming shortened V by 2 bases and J by 12 bases, and 14 bases separated the two germline ends.

The J gene is TRBJ2-2, the V gene TRBV11-3; D not resolved. Germline V gives CDR1 SGHNT, CDR2 YENEEA. V was shortened by 7 bases and J by 1 base, with 10 bases between the two germline ends. The CDR3 runs to 14 residues. The CDR3 sequence: CASKDTQNTGELFF. CDR3 coding DNA: TGTGCCAGCAAAGACACTCAGAACACCGGGGAGCTGTTTTTT.

DNA of the CDR3: TGTGCCAGCAGCCCTAGTCCCGGGACAAACGAGCAGTTCTTC. It is translated as CASSPSPGTNEQFF. The chain carries TRBV21-1 and TRBJ2-1; the table's D call, TRBD1, has no DNA check behind it. TRBV21-1 is termed a pseudogene. The CDR3 is 14 residues long.

This chain joins TRBV5-4 and TRBJ2-7; the D gene is possibly TRBD2 (7 bases). Germline V lookup: CDR1 SGHNT, CDR2 YYREEE (reference sequence). The length of the CDR3 is 15 residues. The germline V and J ends were trimmed by 0 bases and 0 bases, with 10 bases remaining between them. This chain's CDR3 is CASSLEGGFSYEQYF. The CDR3 region has the DNA TGTGCCAGCAGCTTGGAGGGGGGGTTCTCCTACGAGCAGTACTTC.

This chain connects TRBV13 to TRBJ1-2; D unresolved. V lost 5 bases and J lost 4, with 11 bases in between. Germline V lookup: CDR1 PRHDT, CDR2 FYEKMQ (reference sequence). The CDR3 length is 13 residues. The DNA of the CDR3 is TGTGCCAGCAGCATTAGGGCCCTCTATGGCTACACCTTC. Amino acid sequence: CASSIRALYGYTF.

The rearrangement joins TRBV4-3 to TRBJ2-1; D may match TRBD1 or TRBD2 (5 bases each). The CDR3 is 16 residues long. V gave up 0 bases and J gave up 1 base, with 10 bases separating them. Germline CDR1 and CDR2: LGHNA and YSLEER. The CDR3 reads CASSQEEGFSYNEQFF. CDR3 bases: TGCGCCAGCAGCCAAGAAGAGGGGTTTTCCTACAATGAGCAGTTCTTC.

The rearrangement joins TRBV28 to TRBJ2-5; perhaps TRBD2 as D (5 bases). Trimming removed 2 bases at V and 5 bases at J, with 15 bases between. Germline values: CDR1 MDHEN, CDR2 SYDVKM. There are 15 residues in the CDR3. The CDR3 reads CASSLRRSQRETQYF. CDR3 in DNA: TGTGCCAGCAGTTTAAGGAGGTCCCAGAGGGAGACCCAGTACTTC.

This sequence joins TRBV14 and TRBJ2-3; no clear D. There are 14 residues in the CDR3. V was shortened by 4 bases and J by 1 base, with 9 bases between the two germline ends. Germline V gives CDR1 SGHDN, CDR2 FVKESK. This CDR3 reads CASSPYRGTDTQYF. The CDR3 DNA reads as TGTGCCAGCAGCCCCTATAGAGGCACAGATACGCAGTATTTT.

V and J are TRBV2 and TRBJ1-1; D is ambiguous. CDR3 size: 14 residues. Trimming shortened V by 7 bases and J by 1 base, and 13 bases separated the two germline ends. Germline CDR1 reads SNHLY; CDR2 reads FYNNEI. In nucleotides, the CDR3 is TGTGCCAGCAAGGCTCAGGTCACGAACACTGAAGCTTTCTTT. As protein: CASKAQVTNTEAFF. The variable domain in full, with the rest retrieved from reference TRBV2 and TRBJ1-1, is EPEVTQTPSHQVTQMGQEVILRCVPISNHLYFYWYRQILGQKVEFLVSFYNNEISEKSEIFDDQFSVERPDGSNFTLKIRSTKLEDSAMYFCASKAQVTNTEAFFGQGTRLTVV.

This rearrangement joins TRBV18 to TRBJ1-1, with D uncertain. The CDR3 sequence is 11 residues long. Germline assignment: CDR1 KGHSH and CDR2 LQKENI. V was shortened by 8 bases and J by 6 bases, with 10 bases between the two germline ends. Written as DNA, the CDR3 is TGTGCCAGCGGAGAGCTCTCTGAAGCTTTCTTT. Translating gives CASGELSEAFF. The whole variable domain, filled in from reference TRBV18 and TRBJ1-1, reads NAGVMQNPRHLVRRRGQEARLRCSPMKGHSHVYWYRQLPEEGLKFMVYLQKENIIDESGMPKERFSAEFPKEGPSILRIQQVVRGDSAAYFCASGELSEAFFGQGTRLTVV.

The chain couples TRBV14 to TRBJ1-1, with D possibly matching TRBD1 (6 bases). Germline V gives CDR1 SGHDN, CDR2 FVKESK. This CDR3 comprises 14 residues. Trimming pared 3 bases from V and 1 base from J, leaving 9 bases between. The CDR3 sequence: CASSQDSGNTEAFF. The CDR3 DNA follows: TGTGCCAGCAGCCAGGACAGCGGGAACACTGAAGCTTTCTTT.

V usage is TRBV28 and J usage is TRBJ2-2; D uncertain. The CDR3 loop spans 16 amino acids. Trimming removed 1 base from V and 2 bases from J, with 11 bases in between. Per germline, CDR1 MDHEN and CDR2 SYDVKM. CDR3 sequence reads: CASSLLSGYNTGELFF. The CDR3 coding sequence is TGTGCCAGCAGTTTATTATCGGGCTACAACACCGGGGAGCTGTTTTTT.

This clone was recorded only once. The J gene is TRBJ2-5, the V gene TRBV7-8; maybe TRBD2 (6 bases). The J call may be mistaken, given a closer DNA end match to TRBJ2-7. The CDR3 extends over 14 amino acids. CDR1 is SGHVS, CDR2 FQNEAQ, per germline. The CDR3 DNA reads as TGTGCCAGCAGCTTTAGGACTATGGGTGACGAGCAGTACTTC. It specifies CASSFRTMGDEQYF.

In its sample, this clone was seen a few times. The rearrangement links TRBV30 to TRBJ1-2, with 9 bases identical to TRBD1. Trimming at V came to 4 bases and at J to 5 bases, leaving 5 bases not matched to a gene. The V gene's germline CDR1 is GTSNPN and CDR2 SVGIG (reference sequence). The CDR3 loop spans 13 amino acids. The CDR3 region has the DNA TGTGCCTGGAAACAGGGGGCGCGGTATGGCTACACCTTC. It specifies CAWKQGARYGYTF. The full variable domain, in which reference TRBV30 and TRBJ1-2 provide the parts outside the CDR3, is SQTIHQWPATLVQPVGSPLSLECTVEGTSNPNLYWYRQAAGRGLQLLFYSVGIGQISSEVPQNLSASRPQDRQFILSSKKLLLSDSGFYLCAWKQGARYGYTFGSGTRLTVV.

The rearrangement joins TRBV5-1 to TRBJ2-5; TRBD2 matches at 13 bases. The length of the CDR3 is 14 residues. Germline V gene lookup returns CDR1 SGHRS and CDR2 YFSETQ. J gave up 4 bases and V 7 bases, and 4 bases lay outside the gene matches. CDR3 in DNA: TGCGCCAGCCGGCGGACTAGCGGGGGAGAGACCCAGTACTTC. Its protein is CASRRTSGGETQYF.

This chain connects TRBV14 to TRBJ2-7; no firm D call. Germline CDR1 and CDR2: SGHDN and FVKESK. The CDR3 spans 15 residues. The V gene lost 0 bases and the J gene lost 1 base, with 10 bases spanning the gap. The chain's CDR3 is CASSQDLAASYEQYF. CDR3 sequence (DNA): TGTGCCAGCAGCCAAGATCTGGCGGCTTCCTACGAGCAGTACTTC. The full variable domain, rest sourced from reference TRBV14 and TRBJ2-7, is EAGVTQFPSHSVIEKGQTVTLRCDPISGHDNLYWYRRVMGKEIKFLLHFVKESKQDESGMPNNRFLAERTGGTYSTLKVQPAELEDSGVYFCASSQDLAASYEQYFGPGTRLTVT.

The chain carries TRBV5-6 and TRBJ2-3; D gene unclear. The germline V gene has CDR1 SGHDT and CDR2 YYEEEE. The germline V and J ends were trimmed by 0 bases and 6 bases, with 11 bases remaining between them. The CDR3 loop spans 14 amino acids. The CDR3 DNA follows: TGTGCCAGCAGCTTGGGCTTTCCCTCGGATACGCAGTATTTT. Translating gives CASSLGFPSDTQYF.

The chain carries TRBV7-2 and TRBJ2-5; perhaps TRBD2 as D (5 bases). Germline CDR1 is SGHTA and CDR2 is FQGNSA. The CDR3 spans 13 residues. V lost 3 bases, J lost 5 bases, and 10 bases lay in between. CDR3 nucleotides: TGTGCCAGCAGCTTGGCTAGCATGGAGACCCAGTACTTC. This sequence encodes CASSLASMETQYF.

The chain has TRBV6-1 and TRBJ1-6, with no clear D. CDR1 and CDR2 (germline): MNHNS, SASEGT. This CDR3 is 15 amino acids long. Trimming pared 7 bases from V and 9 bases from J, leaving 19 bases between. DNA for the CDR3: TGTGCCAGCACGCTGTTGTCTGGGAACGGTTCACCCCTCCACTTT. Translating gives CASTLLSGNGSPLHF.

V is TRBV9 and J is TRBJ2-3; no firm D call. The CDR3 has 12 residues. V lost 3 bases, J lost 3 bases, and 5 bases lay in between. In germline, CDR1 is SGDLS, CDR2 YYNGEE. The CDR3 spells CASSAATDTQYF. Written as DNA, the CDR3 is TGTGCCAGCAGCGCCGCGACAGATACGCAGTATTTT.

The chain is built from TRBV11-2 and TRBJ1-2, with D unresolved. The CDR3 contains 13 residues. The germline V and J ends were trimmed by 1 base and 0 bases, with 3 bases remaining between them. CDR1 and CDR2 (germline): SGHAT, FQNNGV. CDR3 DNA: TGTGCCAGCAGCTTAGGGGCTAACTATGGCTACACCTTC. This sequence encodes CASSLGANYGYTF.

The rearrangement joins TRBV5-1 to TRBJ2-3, with TRBD2 identical over 9 bases. V shed 5 bases and J 2 bases; nucleotides not matched to a gene: 9. CDR3 length equals 16 residues. Germline V gene data show CDR1 as SGHRS and CDR2 as YFSETQ. The CDR3 loop is CASSYSSGDYTDTQYF. The CDR3 nucleotides read TGCGCCAGCAGTTACTCTAGCGGGGATTACACAGATACGCAGTATTTT.

The rearrangement uses TRBV18 and TRBJ1-6; D gene uncertain. Germline V gene lookup returns CDR1 KGHSH and CDR2 LQKENI. Trimming took 3 bases from V and 4 from J, leaving 16 bases between them. The CDR3 contains 17 residues. CDR3 sequence reads: CASSPRQTDPYNSPLHF. DNA of the CDR3: TGTGCCAGCTCACCCCGTCAAACGGACCCTTATAATTCACCCCTCCACTTT. Variable domain in full (rest from reference TRBV18 and TRBJ1-6): NAGVMQNPRHLVRRRGQEARLRCSPMKGHSHVYWYRQLPEEGLKFMVYLQKENIIDESGMPKERFSAEFPKEGPSILRIQQVVRGDSAAYFCASSPRQTDPYNSPLHFGNGTRLTVT.

The CDR3 DNA sequence: TGTGCCAGCAGCCCCCCCGGGGGTGAAAAACTGTTTTTT. This gives the protein CASSPPGGEKLFF. The rearrangement uses TRBV5-4 and TRBJ1-4; possible D gene TRBD1, 5 bases. The CDR3 is 13 amino acids. The germline V gene has CDR1 SGHNT and CDR2 YYREEE (reference sequence). V lost 4 bases, J lost 7 bases, and 11 bases lay in between.

This clone was counted between two and nine times. The chain recombines TRBV2 with TRBJ2-1; tentative D call: TRBD2 (5 bases). Trimming removed 10 bases at V and 0 bases at J, with 13 bases between. The CDR3 has 14 amino acids. Per the germline V gene, CDR1 is SNHLY and CDR2 is FYNNEI. CDR3 nucleotide sequence: TGTGCCACCTCGAGGGAAATCTCCTACAATGAGCAGTTCTTC. Translation: CATSREISYNEQFF.

The V gene is TRBV6-5, the J gene TRBJ1-2; 9 nucleotides match TRBD1. Germline CDR1 MNHEY, CDR2 SVGAGI. The junction had 9 bases not matched to a gene; V was cut back by 5 bases and J by 8 bases. The CDR3 runs to 14 residues. The chain's CDR3 is CASSTGTGTGGYTF. CDR3 sequence (DNA): TGTGCCAGCAGTACCGGGACAGGGACGGGGGGCTACACCTTC.

The V call is TRBV28, the J call TRBJ1-1; D remains unclear. CDR1 and CDR2 (germline): MDHEN, SYDVKM. Trimming stripped 3 bases from V and 5 bases from J, with 10 bases between. This CDR3 has 13 amino acids. CDR3 in DNA: TGTGCCAGCAGTTTGCAGGTTAGGACTGAAGCTTTCTTT. Protein product: CASSLQVRTEAFF.

In nucleotides, the CDR3 is TGTGCCAGCAGTTCCAACCTTTTCGGACAGGGAACAACCTACGAGCAGTACTTC. Protein: CASSSNLFGQGTTYEQYF. The rearrangement joins TRBV28 to TRBJ2-7; 8 nucleotides match TRBD1. After removal of 4 bases from V and 2 bases from J, the junction contained 16 bases not matched to a gene. The germline V gene encodes CDR1 MDHEN and CDR2 SYDVKM. The CDR3 contains 18 residues.

The rearrangement uses TRBV7-2 and TRBJ1-2; TRBD1 aligns across 10 bases. J gave up 8 bases and V 5 bases, and 5 bases lay outside the gene matches. CDR1 is SGHTA, CDR2 FQGNSA, per germline. CDR3 length: 13 residues. The CDR3: CASSRGTGEGYTF. In DNA, the CDR3 is TGTGCCAGCAGCCGCGGGACAGGGGAAGGCTACACCTTC.

This chain uses TRBV4-1 with TRBJ2-2; D possibly corresponds to TRBD1 (6 bases). Germline CDR1 reads MGHRA; CDR2 reads YSYEKL. The CDR3 totals 17 residues. The V end was cut by 3 bases, the J end by 4 bases, with 18 bases between. CDR3 bases: TGCGCCAGCAGCCATGATACAGGGACCCGAGGCACCGGGGAGCTGTTTTTT. This sequence encodes CASSHDTGTRGTGELFF.

The chain combines TRBV9 with TRBJ1-1; D perhaps matches TRBD1 (5 bases). The CDR3 covers 17 residues. The V gene's germline CDR1 is SGDLS and CDR2 YYNGEE. The V end lost 0 bases, the J end lost 0 bases, and 15 bases lay between the germline ends. The CDR3, as DNA: TGTGCCAGCAGCGTAGGGGCAGGGTGGAACTTGAACACTGAAGCTTTCTTT. This sequence encodes CASSVGAGWNLNTEAFF. Drawing the rest from reference TRBV9 and TRBJ1-1, the complete variable domain is DSGVTQTPKHLITATGQRVTLRCSPRSGDLSVYWYQQSLDQGLQFLIQYYNGEERAKGNILERFSAQQFPDLHSELNLSSLELGDSALYFCASSVGAGWNLNTEAFFGQGTRLTVV.

The rearrangement uses TRBV28 and TRBJ2-5; possible D gene TRBD1, 6 bases. CDR1 is MDHEN, CDR2 SYDVKM, per germline. The length of the CDR3 is 12 residues. V was pared by 4 bases and J by 3 bases, with 6 bases between. The CDR3 loop reads CASSWTEETQYF. As DNA, the CDR3 is TGTGCCAGCAGTTGGACAGAAGAGACCCAGTACTTC.